One T cell receptor (beta chain) is described in this entry. This clone was picked up a small number of times. Its recognized antigen is unknown. Per-base quality was not reported, and no clone a single base away is much larger than it. The record originates from a study of blood T cell repertoires in COVID-19 (dated by TCRdb to the early 2020s). Notes on the research overall: The collaborator samples originated in the United States, Italy and Spain and spanned the acute and convalescent phases of COVID-19. The dataset comprised deeply sampled blood TCRbeta repertoires from subjects exposed to, actively infected with, or recovered from COVID-19. The prospective study material was composed of cDNA or gDNA derived from T cells, B-cell-depleted T cells, or PBMCs. The repertoires were released in a freely available public database meant as a resource for research on the immune response to SARS-CoV-2. Samples were obtained from the ongoing ImmuneRACE study (first 160 participants) and from 1,200 or so subjects provided by 6 global collaborators. Sample metadata almost always included a de-identified subject ID, COVID-19 status, age in years and sex. Where available, HLA class I and class II types were taken from metadata supplied by the sample provider and were not determined by assay-based typing. Results the study describes overall, beyond this receptor: How much clinical and demographic metadata was included differed by source and by participant, and the metadata was provided uncurated.

In the prospective study, participants were roughly 18 to 89 years old, resided in about two dozen geographic areas of the United States, and were enrolled through a virtual design. To assign participants to cohorts, the prospective study relied on clinical history that participants themselves reported in a screening survey and a study questionnaire. For ImmuneRACE Cohort 3, a participant was defined as recovered based on two consecutive negative NP/OP PCR tests, clearance by a healthcare professional, or resolution of symptoms. Each participant in the prospective study had whole blood, serum and a nasopharyngeal or oropharyngeal swab collected by mobile phlebotomists. Prospective study participants could optionally give additional blood draws and questionnaires over a roughly two-month period. Before DNA extraction, blood samples from the prospective study were shipped at room temperature or frozen.

The immunoSEQ Assay, a bias-controlled multiplex PCR, was used to amplify TCRbeta CDR3 regions from genomic DNA. The original pipeline was this. The number of nucleated cells in each sample was estimated by amplification of reference gene primers within the assay. To quantify the absolute abundance of each unique TCRbeta CDR3 rearrangement, sequence reads were collapsed and filtered. Productive Simpson clonality was computed per sample as the square root of Simpson's diversity index over productive rearrangements. In its TCRdb copy, this immuneACCESS table keeps in-frame sequences only and misses some clones. Where compared with another copy, unresolved V genes explain less than half of these, and the others have no known cause. Clone size and the V and J calls come from that table; the DNA yielded D and trimming. The sample table contains approximately 290,000 clones; only one count was recorded for approximately 83% of them. Approximately 4.2% of the sample rests with the top ten.

CDR1 SGHAT and CDR2 FQNNGV were looked up in the germline V gene. The CDR3 covers 17 residues, taking in both the cysteine and the phenylalanine. Solely the CDR3 DNA is kept, with 51 bases framed from the first base. V and J are trimmed by 5 bases and 8 bases, and the gene matches miss 14 bases of the junction. Source material: PBMCs or T cells enriched from blood (not recorded which). The receptor's source is a woman aged 25 to 39 who had recovered from COVID-19. The rearranged segments are TRBV11-2 and TRBJ2-1, with TRBD2 matching 11 junction bases. The CDR3 loop reads CASSVSPIAGGLYEQFF. The nucleotides read TGTGCCAGCAGCGTATCCCCCATAGCGGGGGGGCTGTATGAGCAGTTCTTC.